Following are 20 T cell receptor beta chains from one sample sequenced in a study of shared clonotypes between healthy human individuals. Produced via immunoSEQ multiplex PCR; TCRdb's table is partial and in-frame only. The sample shows over a million clones, about 74% of them seen only once. The material sequenced was memory CD4+ T cells sorted from blood. This sample's subset: CD45RA-negative fraction. Receptors were obtained from a man in his late teens or twenties in good health.

The rearrangement joins TRBV6-1 to TRBJ2-3, with D maybe TRBD1 (6 bases). This CDR3 is built from 16 residues. CDR1 and CDR2 from the germline V gene are MNHNS and SASEGT. Deletions cut 0 bases from V and 4 bases from J, with 14 bases between. The CDR3 protein is CASSEAAGRGADTQYF. CDR3 nucleotide sequence: TGTGCCAGCAGTGAAGCGGCCGGCAGGGGAGCAGATACGCAGTATTTT.

This clone came up once. This sequence joins TRBV5-8 and TRBJ2-1; a weak D match, TRBD2 (5 bases). The CDR3 extends over 13 amino acids. Germline CDR1 SGHTS, CDR2 YDEGEE. V gave up 4 bases and J gave up 7 bases, with 12 bases separating them. The CDR3 DNA sequence: TGTGCCAGCAGCCCCCGTCGCGGGAATGAGCAGTTCTTC. This sequence encodes CASSPRRGNEQFF.

V gene TRBV5-6 combines with J gene TRBJ1-1; 7 bases are shared with TRBD1. Germline loops: CDR1 SGHDT, CDR2 YYEEEE. The CDR3 spans 14 residues. With 4 bases clipped from V and 6 bases from J, the junction kept 9 bases outside the gene matches. CDR3 bases: TGTGCCAGCAGCCTCCGGACAGGTTCTTCTGAAGCTTTCTTT. It translates to CASSLRTGSSEAFF.

The chain couples TRBV7-9 to TRBJ2-2; D possibly corresponds to TRBD2 (6 bases). V lost 3 bases and J 0 bases, leaving 11 bases between the germline ends. Germline CDR1 SEHNR, CDR2 FQNEAQ (reference sequence). CDR3 size: 16 residues. DNA for the CDR3: TGTGCCAGCAGCTTCGGGGCGGGGTCGAACACCGGGGAGCTGTTTTTT. It yields the protein CASSFGAGSNTGELFF.

V and J are TRBV4-3 and TRBJ2-1; D could derive from TRBD1 or TRBD2 (5 bases each). Germline V gene sequence: CDR1 LGHNA, CDR2 YSLEER. The CDR3 runs 15 residues. Trimming took 4 bases from V and 0 from J, leaving 10 bases between them. The CDR3 sequence: CASSPAGASYNEQFF. In DNA, the CDR3 is TGCGCCAGCAGCCCTGCCGGGGCCTCCTACAATGAGCAGTTCTTC.

The CDR3 sequence is CASSLTTAWRENEQFF. CDR3 DNA: TGTGCCAGCAGCTTAACGACGGCCTGGAGAGAGAATGAGCAGTTCTTC. The J gene is TRBJ2-1, the V gene TRBV7-9; D unresolved. Germline V gene lookup returns CDR1 SEHNR and CDR2 FQNEAQ (reference sequence). The V end was cut by 2 bases, the J end by 7 bases, with 18 bases between. The CDR3 loop spans 16 amino acids.

V is TRBV15 and J is TRBJ1-1; a weak D match, TRBD1 (6 bases). The CDR3 is 13 amino acids. CDR1 and CDR2 from the germline V gene are LNHNV and YYDKDF (reference sequence). V lost 5 bases to trimming and J lost 6 bases, with 13 bases between them. The CDR3 nucleotides are TGTGCCACCAGCCCACGGACAGTGGCTGAAGCTTTCTTT. Its translation: CATSPRTVAEAFF.

Worth noting for this clone: The sample has other DNA sequences that encode this CDR3 too. The chain combines TRBV28 with TRBJ2-4; possible D gene TRBD1, 6 bases. The CDR3 sequence is 14 residues long. The V end lost 6 bases, the J end lost 0 bases, and 9 bases lay between the germline ends. From germline, CDR1 is MDHEN and CDR2 SYDVKM. The CDR3 region has the DNA TGTGCCAGCAGCCTACAGGGAGCCAAAAACATTCAGTACTTC. It codes for CASSLQGAKNIQYF.

The V gene is TRBV6-1, the J gene TRBJ2-3; the D is unclear. CDR3 length: 11 amino acids. The germline CDR1 and CDR2 sequences are MNHNS and SASEGT. V gave up 7 bases and J gave up 5 bases, with 7 bases separating them. CDR3 in DNA: TGTGCCAGCAACAGAGGAGATACGCAGTATTTT. It specifies CASNRGDTQYF.

This chain uses TRBV4-3 with TRBJ2-2; 7 bases map to TRBD1. This CDR3 region has 16 residues. Germline trimming cut 4 bases from V and 6 bases from J; bases unmatched to any gene: 11. Germline-derived CDR1 and CDR2 are LGHNA and YSLEER. CDR3: CASSRLIGQVAGELFF. In DNA, the CDR3 is TGCGCCAGCAGCCGGTTAATCGGACAGGTAGCCGGGGAGCTGTTTTTT.

J is TRBJ2-7 and V is TRBV18; the D is unclear. This CDR3 has 13 residues. Germline V CDR1 and CDR2: KGHSH, LQKENI. With 6 bases removed from V and 3 bases from J, the gap between germline ends came to 12 bases. CDR3 amino acids: CASSAVANYEQYF. The CDR3 DNA sequence: TGTGCCAGCTCCGCCGTGGCGAACTACGAGCAGTACTTC.

The chain employs TRBV4-3 and TRBJ1-1, with D tentatively TRBD1 (6 bases). Looked up from germline, CDR1 is LGHNA and CDR2 is YSLEER. There are 15 residues in the CDR3. With 1 base removed from V and 4 bases from J, the gap between germline ends came to 13 bases. The CDR3 bases are TGCGCCAGCAGCCAAGCGAGCAGGGGTGGCACTGAAGCTTTCTTT. It codes for CASSQASRGGTEAFF.

The chain combines TRBV28 with TRBJ2-7; 9 bases fit TRBD1. Germline V CDR1 and CDR2: MDHEN, SYDVKM. V lost 6 bases to trimming and J lost 1 base; unmatched junction nucleotides: 7. The CDR3 is 15 amino acids. The CDR3 DNA follows: TGTGCCAGCAGCTCACAGGGGGCAGGTTCCTACGAGCAGTACTTC. It translates to CASSSQGAGSYEQYF.

The chain is built from TRBV18 and TRBJ2-3; D may be TRBD2 (5 bases). Germline V gene data show CDR1 as KGHSH and CDR2 as LQKENI. The V end was cut by 4 bases, the J end by 11 bases, with 16 bases between. This CDR3 contains 13 residues. CDR3 region: CASSLDSTSGQYF. The CDR3 DNA reads TGTGCCAGCTCACTGGACTCCACCTCGGGGCAGTATTTT.

The chain links TRBV30 to TRBJ1-5; 9 nucleotides agree with TRBD1. This CDR3 has 14 amino acids. Germline V CDR1 and CDR2: GTSNPN, SVGIG (reference sequence). V shed 3 bases, J shed 6 bases, and the junction held 6 bases outside the gene matches. This CDR3 reads CAWSGQGRGQPQHF. In DNA, the CDR3 is TGTGCCTGGAGCGGACAGGGGAGGGGTCAGCCCCAGCATTTT.

This clone occurred once. The chain carries TRBV19 and TRBJ1-4; TRBD1 is a possible D gene (5 bases). CDR1 is LNHDA, CDR2 SQIVND, per germline (reference sequence). V was pared by 6 bases and J by 3 bases, with 11 bases between. There are 14 residues in the CDR3. The CDR3: CASRSRAANEKLFF. DNA of the CDR3: TGTGCCAGTAGATCCAGGGCGGCTAATGAAAAACTGTTTTTT.

This rearrangement joins TRBV7-2 to TRBJ2-1; TRBD2 aligns across 11 bases. This CDR3 region has 16 residues. Unmatched junction bases numbered 7, after V lost 5 bases and J lost 4 bases. CDR1 SGHTA and CDR2 FQGNSA come from the germline V gene. The CDR3 DNA sequence: TGTGCCAGCAGCGCCCTAGCGGGAGGTTTTTACAATGAGCAGTTCTTC. Translated: CASSALAGGFYNEQFF.

V usage is TRBV30 and J usage is TRBJ2-3; D might be TRBD2 (6 bases). V lost 2 bases and J 1 base, leaving 7 bases between the germline ends. The CDR3 loop spans 13 amino acids. The germline V gene encodes CDR1 GTSNPN and CDR2 SVGIG (reference sequence). The DNA of the CDR3 is TGTGCCTGGAGTTCTAGCGGCACAGATACGCAGTATTTT. Protein sequence: CAWSSSGTDTQYF.

CDR3 coding DNA: TGCGCCAGCAGCTTGGGAGAACCAGAGACCCAGTACTTC. Its protein product is CASSLGEPETQYF. The rearrangement uses TRBV5-1 and TRBJ2-5, with no clear D. V was clipped by 0 bases and J by 4 bases, with 7 bases between them. The CDR3 loop spans 13 amino acids. CDR1 is SGHRS, CDR2 YFSETQ, per germline.

This clone was picked up one time. The chain uses TRBV19 and TRBJ1-4; D is ambiguous. V was cut by 7 bases and J by 8 bases, with 23 bases left in between. Germline V CDR1 and CDR2: LNHDA, SQIVND (reference sequence). The CDR3 consists of 16 residues. The CDR3 loop is CASTGGRERWKEKLFF. DNA for the CDR3: TGTGCCAGTACCGGAGGTAGGGAGAGGTGGAAAGAAAAACTGTTTTTT. The full variable domain, with the rest looked up from reference TRBV19 and TRBJ1-4, is DGGITQSPKYLFRKEGQNVTLSCEQNLNHDAMYWYRQDPGQGLRLIYYSQIVNDFQKGDIAEGYSVSREKKESFPLTVTSAQKNPTAFYLCASTGGRERWKEKLFFGSGTQLSVL.